The T cell receptor beta chain under discussion was sequenced for a study of lymphopenia after photon versus proton radiotherapy. Overall study results and limits: After lymphocyte nadir, photon-treated repertoires showed oligoclonal expansion, especially CD8+ Temra. Photon-treated patients lost naive T cells and TCR diversity; proton-treated stayed stable. In patients who died, overall survival fell as post-nadir TCR diversity dropped more. Only patients who died were analyzed for survival; proton advantage is unproven.

The method was immunoSEQ multiplex PCR; TCRdb's version includes in-frame clones alone and lacks a portion of them. The sample lists tens of thousands of clones, 84% occurring once. For this clone: No antigen is known for it.

CDR3 length equals 13 residues. V lost 2 bases to trimming and J lost 3 bases, with 8 bases between them. CDR1 is SGHRS, CDR2 YFSETQ, per germline. The V call is TRBV5-1, the J call TRBJ1-1; D is perhaps TRBD1 (6 bases). The material sequenced was peripheral blood, taken from a patient treated with photon-based radiotherapy. This receptor was identified in a woman in her forties or fifties with pancreatic cancer. In DNA, the CDR3 is TGCGCCAGCAGCTTCAACAGGGACACTGAAGCTTTCTTT. Amino acids: CASSFNRDTEAFF.